This T cell receptor (beta chain) derives from a study of T cell changes during pregnancy in multiple sclerosis. Trimming took off 1 base at V and 2 bases at J, with 5 bases between the two ends. The CDR3 contains 12 residues. The germline CDR1 and CDR2 sequences are GTSNPN and SVGIG (reference sequence). TCRdb's table, derived via immunoSEQ multiplex PCR, lists solely in-frame clones and lacks some. The data contain 70,000 to 75,000 clones, 85% to 95% of them singletons. This sample comprised peripheral blood, obtained in the second trimester of pregnancy. The sequence was collected from a female donor in good health, enrolled as a control in a pregnancy study. The chain joins TRBV30 to TRBJ1-2, with D uncertain. CDR3 sequence reads: CAWSASNYGYTF. DNA for the CDR3: TGTGCCTGGAGTGCCTCGAACTATGGCTACACCTTC.